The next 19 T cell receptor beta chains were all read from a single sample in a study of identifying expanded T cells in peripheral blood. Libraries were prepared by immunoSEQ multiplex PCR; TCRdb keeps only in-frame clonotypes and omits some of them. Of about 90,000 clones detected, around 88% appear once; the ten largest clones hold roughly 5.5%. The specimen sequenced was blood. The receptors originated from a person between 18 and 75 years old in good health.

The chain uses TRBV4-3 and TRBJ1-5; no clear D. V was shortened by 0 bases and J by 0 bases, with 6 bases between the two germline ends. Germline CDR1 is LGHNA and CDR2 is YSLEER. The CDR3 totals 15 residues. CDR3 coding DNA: TGCGCCAGCAGCCAAGAGATTTATAGCAATCAGCCCCAGCATTTT. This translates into CASSQEIYSNQPQHF.

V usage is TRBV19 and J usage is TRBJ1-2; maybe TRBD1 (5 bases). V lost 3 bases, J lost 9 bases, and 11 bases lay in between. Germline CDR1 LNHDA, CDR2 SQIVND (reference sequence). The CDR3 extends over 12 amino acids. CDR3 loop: CASSMGLMSYTF. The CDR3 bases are TGTGCCAGTAGTATGGGACTAATGAGCTACACCTTC.

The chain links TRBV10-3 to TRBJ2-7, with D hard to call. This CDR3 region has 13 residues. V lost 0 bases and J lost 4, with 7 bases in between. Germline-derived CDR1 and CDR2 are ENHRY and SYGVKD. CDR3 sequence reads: CAISESPVYEQYF. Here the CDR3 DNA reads TGTGCCATCAGTGAGTCACCGGTGTACGAGCAGTACTTC.

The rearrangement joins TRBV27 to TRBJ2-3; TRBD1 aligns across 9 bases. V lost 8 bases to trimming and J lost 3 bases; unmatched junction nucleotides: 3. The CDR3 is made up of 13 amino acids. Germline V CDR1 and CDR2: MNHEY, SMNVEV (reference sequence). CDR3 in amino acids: CASSGQGTDTQYF. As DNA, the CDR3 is TGTGCCAGCTCGGGACAGGGAACAGATACGCAGTATTTT.

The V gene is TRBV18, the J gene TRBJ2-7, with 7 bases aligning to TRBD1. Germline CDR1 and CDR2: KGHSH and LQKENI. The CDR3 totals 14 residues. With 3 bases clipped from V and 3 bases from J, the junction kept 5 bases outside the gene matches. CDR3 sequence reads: CASSPGTAFYEQYF. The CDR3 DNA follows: TGTGCCAGCTCACCCGGGACAGCGTTCTACGAGCAGTACTTC.

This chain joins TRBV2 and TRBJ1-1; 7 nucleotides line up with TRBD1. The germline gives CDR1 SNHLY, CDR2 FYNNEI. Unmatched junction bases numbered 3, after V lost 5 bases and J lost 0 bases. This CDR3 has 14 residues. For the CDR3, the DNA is TGTGCCAGCAGTCGACAGGGAATGAACACTGAAGCTTTCTTT. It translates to CASSRQGMNTEAFF.

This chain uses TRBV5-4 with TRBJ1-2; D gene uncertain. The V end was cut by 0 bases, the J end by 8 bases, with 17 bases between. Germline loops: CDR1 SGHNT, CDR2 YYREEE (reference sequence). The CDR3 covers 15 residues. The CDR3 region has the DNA TGTGCCAGCAGCTTGGGGACCGGGATTTTCGGAGGCTACACCTTC. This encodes CASSLGTGIFGGYTF.

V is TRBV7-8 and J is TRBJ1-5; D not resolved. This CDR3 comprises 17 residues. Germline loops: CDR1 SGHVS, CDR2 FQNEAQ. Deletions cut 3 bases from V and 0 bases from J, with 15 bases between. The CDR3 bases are TGTGCCAGCAGCTTCGCCGCGGCCGTACTTAGCAATCAGCCCCAGCATTTT. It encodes CASSFAAAVLSNQPQHF.

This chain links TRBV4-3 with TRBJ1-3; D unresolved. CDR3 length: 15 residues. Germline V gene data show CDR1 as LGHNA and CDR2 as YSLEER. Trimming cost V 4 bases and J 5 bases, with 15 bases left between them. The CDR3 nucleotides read TGCGCCAGCAGCCCCCGAAGGGTAGACAGAAACACCATATATTTT. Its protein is CASSPRRVDRNTIYF.

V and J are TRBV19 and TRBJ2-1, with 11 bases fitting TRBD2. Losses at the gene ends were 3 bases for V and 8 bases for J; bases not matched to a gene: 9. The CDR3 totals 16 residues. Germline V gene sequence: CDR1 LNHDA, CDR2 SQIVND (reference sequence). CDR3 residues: CASSMGGSGGGYEQFF. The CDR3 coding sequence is TGTGCCAGTAGTATGGGTGGTAGCGGGGGGGGATATGAGCAGTTCTTC.

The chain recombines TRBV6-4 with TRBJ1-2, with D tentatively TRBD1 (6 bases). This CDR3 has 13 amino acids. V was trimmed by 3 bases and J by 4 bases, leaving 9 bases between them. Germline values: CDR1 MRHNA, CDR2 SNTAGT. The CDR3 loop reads CASSETGSYGYTF. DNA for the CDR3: TGTGCCAGCAGTGAAACAGGGAGCTATGGCTACACCTTC.

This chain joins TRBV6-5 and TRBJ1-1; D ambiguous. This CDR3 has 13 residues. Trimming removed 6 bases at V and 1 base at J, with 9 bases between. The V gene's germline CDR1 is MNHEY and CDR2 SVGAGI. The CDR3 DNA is TGTGCCAGCAGCGAAGAAAGGAACACTGAAGCTTTCTTT. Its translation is CASSEERNTEAFF.

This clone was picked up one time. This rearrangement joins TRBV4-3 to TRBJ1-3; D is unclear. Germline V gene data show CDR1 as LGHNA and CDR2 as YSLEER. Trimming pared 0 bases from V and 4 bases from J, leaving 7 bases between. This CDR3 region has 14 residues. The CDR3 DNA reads TGCGCCAGCAGCCAAGATGCAGGAGGAAACACCATATATTTT. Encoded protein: CASSQDAGGNTIYF.

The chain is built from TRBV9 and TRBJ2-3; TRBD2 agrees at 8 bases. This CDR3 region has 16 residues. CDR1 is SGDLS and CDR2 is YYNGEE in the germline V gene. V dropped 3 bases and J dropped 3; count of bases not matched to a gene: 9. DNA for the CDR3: TGTGCCAGCAGCGCGGGGACGGGGGGGCTGACAGATACGCAGTATTTT. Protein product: CASSAGTGGLTDTQYF.

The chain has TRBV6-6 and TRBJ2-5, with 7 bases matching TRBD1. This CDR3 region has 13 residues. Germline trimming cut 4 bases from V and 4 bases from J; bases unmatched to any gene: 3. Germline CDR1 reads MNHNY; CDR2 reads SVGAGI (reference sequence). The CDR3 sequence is CASSSGQRETQYF. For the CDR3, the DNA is TGTGCCAGCAGTTCGGGACAGAGAGAGACCCAGTACTTC.

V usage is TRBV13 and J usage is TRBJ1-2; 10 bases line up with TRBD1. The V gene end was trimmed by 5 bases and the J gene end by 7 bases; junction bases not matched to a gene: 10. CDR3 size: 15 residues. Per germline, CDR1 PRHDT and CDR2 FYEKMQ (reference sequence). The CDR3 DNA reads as TGTGCCAGCAGCGCCTGGACAGGGGGGCGCGGTGGCTACACCTTC. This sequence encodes CASSAWTGGRGGYTF.

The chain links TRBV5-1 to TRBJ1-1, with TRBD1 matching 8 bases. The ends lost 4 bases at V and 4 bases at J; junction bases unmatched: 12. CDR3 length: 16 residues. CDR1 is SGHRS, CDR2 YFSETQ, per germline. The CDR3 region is CASSHTEQGGGTEAFF. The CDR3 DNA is TGCGCCAGCAGCCATACGGAACAGGGGGGCGGCACTGAAGCTTTCTTT.

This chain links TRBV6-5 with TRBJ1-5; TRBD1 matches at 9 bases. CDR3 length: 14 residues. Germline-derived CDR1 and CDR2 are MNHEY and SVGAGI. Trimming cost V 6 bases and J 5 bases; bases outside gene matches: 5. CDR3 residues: CASRVDRGDQPQHF. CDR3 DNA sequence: TGTGCCAGCAGAGTCGACAGGGGGGATCAGCCCCAGCATTTT.

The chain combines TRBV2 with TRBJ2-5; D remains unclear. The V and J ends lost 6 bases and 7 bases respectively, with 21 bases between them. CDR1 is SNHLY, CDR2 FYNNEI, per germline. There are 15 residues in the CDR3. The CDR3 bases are TGTGCCAGCAGCCCCCTTAAGCAAGCCGTGGGGACCCAGTACTTC. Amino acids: CASSPLKQAVGTQYF.